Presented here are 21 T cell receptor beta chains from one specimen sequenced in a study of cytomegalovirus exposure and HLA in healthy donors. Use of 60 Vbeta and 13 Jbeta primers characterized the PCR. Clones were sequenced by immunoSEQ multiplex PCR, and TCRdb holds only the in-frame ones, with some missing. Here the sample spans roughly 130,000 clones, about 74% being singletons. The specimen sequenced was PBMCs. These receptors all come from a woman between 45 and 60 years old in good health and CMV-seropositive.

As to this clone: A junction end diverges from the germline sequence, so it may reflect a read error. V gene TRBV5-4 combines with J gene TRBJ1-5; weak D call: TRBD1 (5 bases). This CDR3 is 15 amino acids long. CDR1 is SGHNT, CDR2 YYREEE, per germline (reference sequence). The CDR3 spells CASSLDGGVNQPQHF. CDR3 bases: TGTGCCAGCAGTTTGGATGGGGGGGTCAATCAGCCCCAGCATTTT.

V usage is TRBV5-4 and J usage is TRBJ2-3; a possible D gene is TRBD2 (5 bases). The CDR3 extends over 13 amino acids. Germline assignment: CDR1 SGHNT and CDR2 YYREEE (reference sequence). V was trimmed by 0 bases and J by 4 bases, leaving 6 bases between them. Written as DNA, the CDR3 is TGTGCCAGCAGCTTGGGAGGGCCAGATACGCAGTATTTT. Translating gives CASSLGGPDTQYF.

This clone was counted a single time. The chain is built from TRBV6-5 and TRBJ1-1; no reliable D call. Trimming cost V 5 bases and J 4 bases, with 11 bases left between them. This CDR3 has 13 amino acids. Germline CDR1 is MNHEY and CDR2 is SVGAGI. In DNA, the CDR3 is TGTGCCAGCAGTCAAACAGAGGGCACTGAAGCTTTCTTT. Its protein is CASSQTEGTEAFF.

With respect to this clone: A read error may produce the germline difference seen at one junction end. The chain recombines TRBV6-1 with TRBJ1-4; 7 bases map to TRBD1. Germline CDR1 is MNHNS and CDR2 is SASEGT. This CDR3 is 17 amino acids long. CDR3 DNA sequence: TGTGCCAGCAGGGAAGCAGGGGGATTCTCAACTAATGAAAAACTGTTTTTT. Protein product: CASREAGGFSTNEKLFF.

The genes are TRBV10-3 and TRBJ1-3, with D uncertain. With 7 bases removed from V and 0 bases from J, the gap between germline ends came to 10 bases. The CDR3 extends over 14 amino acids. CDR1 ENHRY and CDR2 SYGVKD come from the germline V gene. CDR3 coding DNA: TGTGCCATCACAGGACTCCCCTCTGGAAACACCATATATTTT. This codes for CAITGLPSGNTIYF.

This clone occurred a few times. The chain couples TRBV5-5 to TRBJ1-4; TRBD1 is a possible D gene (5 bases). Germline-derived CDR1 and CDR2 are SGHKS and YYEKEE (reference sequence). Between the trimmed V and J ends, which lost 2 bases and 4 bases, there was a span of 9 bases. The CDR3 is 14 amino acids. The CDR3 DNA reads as TGTGCCAGCAGCTTCGGGGGAAATAATGAAAAACTGTTTTTT. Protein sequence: CASSFGGNNEKLFF. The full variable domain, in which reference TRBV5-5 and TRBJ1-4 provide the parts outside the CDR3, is DAGVTQSPTHLIKTRGQQVTLRCSPISGHKSVSWYQQVLGQGPQFIFQYYEKEERGRGNFPDRFSARQFPNYSSELNVNALLLGDSALYLCASSFGGNNEKLFFGSGTQLSVL.

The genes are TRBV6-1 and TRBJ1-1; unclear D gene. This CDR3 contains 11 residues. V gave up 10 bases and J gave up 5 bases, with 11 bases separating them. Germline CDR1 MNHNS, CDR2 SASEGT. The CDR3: CATSSRTEAFF. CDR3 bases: TGTGCCACGTCTTCACGGACTGAAGCTTTCTTT.

CDR3 amino acids: CASSERDYDYEQYF. The CDR3 DNA follows: TGTGCCAGCAGTGAACGGGACTATGACTACGAGCAGTACTTC. This chain links TRBV6-1 with TRBJ2-7; 7 nucleotides line up with TRBD2. CDR3 length equals 14 residues. V was clipped by 2 bases and J by 3 bases; unmatched bases: 4. Germline V CDR1 and CDR2: MNHNS, SASEGT.

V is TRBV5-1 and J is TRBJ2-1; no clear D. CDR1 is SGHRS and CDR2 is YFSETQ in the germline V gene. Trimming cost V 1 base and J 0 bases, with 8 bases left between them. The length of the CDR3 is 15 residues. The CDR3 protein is CASSLRRSSYNEQFF. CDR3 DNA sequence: TGCGCCAGCAGCTTGAGAAGGAGCTCCTACAATGAGCAGTTCTTC.

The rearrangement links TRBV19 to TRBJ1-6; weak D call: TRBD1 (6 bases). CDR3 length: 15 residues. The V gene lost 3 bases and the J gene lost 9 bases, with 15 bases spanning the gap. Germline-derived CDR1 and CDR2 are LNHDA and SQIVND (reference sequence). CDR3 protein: CASSIRGGVGSPLHF. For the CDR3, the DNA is TGTGCCAGTAGTATCAGGGGTGGGGTAGGTTCACCCCTCCACTTT.

CDR3 coding DNA: TGTGCCAGCAGCTGGGAGAGGGGGTACCAAGAGACCCAGTACTTC. Translation gives CASSWERGYQETQYF. V usage is TRBV7-9 and J usage is TRBJ2-5, with TRBD1 as a possible D gene (6 bases). The CDR3 contains 15 residues. CDR1 SEHNR and CDR2 FQNEAQ come from the germline V gene (reference sequence). Trimming cost V 4 bases and J 0 bases, with 12 bases left between them.

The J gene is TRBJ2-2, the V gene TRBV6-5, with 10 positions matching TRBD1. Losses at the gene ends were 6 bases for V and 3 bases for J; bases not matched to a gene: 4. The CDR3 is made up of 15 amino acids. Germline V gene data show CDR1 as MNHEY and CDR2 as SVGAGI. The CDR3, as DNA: TGTGCCAGCAGAACCGGGACAGGGGACACCGGGGAGCTGTTTTTT. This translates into CASRTGTGDTGELFF.

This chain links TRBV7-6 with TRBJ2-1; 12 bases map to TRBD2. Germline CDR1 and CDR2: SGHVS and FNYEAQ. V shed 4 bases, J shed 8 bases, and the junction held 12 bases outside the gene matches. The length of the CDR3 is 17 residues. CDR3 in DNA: TGTGCCAGCAGCTACAGACTAGCGGGGGTCCCTATCGATGAGCAGTTCTTC. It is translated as CASSYRLAGVPIDEQFF.

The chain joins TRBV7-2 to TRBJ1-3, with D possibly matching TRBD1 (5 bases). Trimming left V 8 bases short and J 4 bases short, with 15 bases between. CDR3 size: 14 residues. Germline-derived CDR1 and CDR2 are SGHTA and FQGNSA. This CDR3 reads CASRPPPGGNTIYF. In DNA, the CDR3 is TGTGCCAGCCGCCCCCCCCCAGGGGGAAACACCATATATTTT. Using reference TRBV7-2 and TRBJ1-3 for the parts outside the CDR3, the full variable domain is GAGVSQSPSNKVTEKGKDVELRCDPISGHTALYWYRQSLGQGLEFLIYFQGNSAPDKSGLPSDRFSAERTGGSVSTLTIQRTQQEDSAVYLCASRPPPGGNTIYFGEGSWLTVV.

In nucleotides, the CDR3 is TGCAGCGTTGAGGGCGGGGTCACCTACAATGAGCAGTTCTTC. Translation gives CSVEGGVTYNEQFF. The V call is TRBV29-1, the J call TRBJ2-1, with D perhaps matching TRBD2 (6 bases). V was pared by 3 bases and J by 2 bases, with 11 bases between. CDR1 and CDR2 from the germline V gene are SQVTM and ANQGSEA. The CDR3 consists of 14 residues.

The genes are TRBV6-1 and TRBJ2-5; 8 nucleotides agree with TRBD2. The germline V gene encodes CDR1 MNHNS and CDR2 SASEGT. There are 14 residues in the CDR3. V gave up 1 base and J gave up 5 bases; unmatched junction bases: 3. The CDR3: CASSEGGGTETQYF. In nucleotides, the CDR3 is TGTGCCAGCAGTGAAGGCGGGGGGACGGAGACCCAGTACTTC.

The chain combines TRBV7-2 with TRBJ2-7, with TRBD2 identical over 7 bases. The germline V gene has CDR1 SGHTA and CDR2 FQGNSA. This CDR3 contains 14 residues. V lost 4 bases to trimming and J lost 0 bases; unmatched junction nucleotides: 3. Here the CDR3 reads CASSSAGDSYEQYF. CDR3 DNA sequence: TGTGCCAGCAGCTCCGCGGGGGACTCCTACGAGCAGTACTTC. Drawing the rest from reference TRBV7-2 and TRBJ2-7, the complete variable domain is GAGVSQSPSNKVTEKGKDVELRCDPISGHTALYWYRQSLGQGLEFLIYFQGNSAPDKSGLPSDRFSAERTGGSVSTLTIQRTQQEDSAVYLCASSSAGDSYEQYFGPGTRLTVT.

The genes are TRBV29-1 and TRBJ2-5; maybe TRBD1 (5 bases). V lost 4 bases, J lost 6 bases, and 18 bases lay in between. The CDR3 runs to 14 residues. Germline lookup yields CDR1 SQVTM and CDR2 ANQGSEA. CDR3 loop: CSVAVNSRQQTQYF. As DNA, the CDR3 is TGCAGCGTTGCTGTCAACTCCCGACAGCAGACCCAGTACTTC.

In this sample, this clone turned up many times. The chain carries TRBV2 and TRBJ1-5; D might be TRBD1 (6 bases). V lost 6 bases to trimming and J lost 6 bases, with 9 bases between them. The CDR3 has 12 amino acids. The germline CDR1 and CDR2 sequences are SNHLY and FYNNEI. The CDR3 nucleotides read TGTGCCAGCAGACAGGGATTTCAGCCCCAGCATTTT. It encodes CASRQGFQPQHF.

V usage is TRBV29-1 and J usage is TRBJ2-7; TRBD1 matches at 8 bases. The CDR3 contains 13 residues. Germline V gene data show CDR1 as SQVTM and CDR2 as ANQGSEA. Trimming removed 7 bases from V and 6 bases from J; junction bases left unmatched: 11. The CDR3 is CSAVRGQGGEQYF. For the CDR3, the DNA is TGCAGCGCCGTGCGCGGACAGGGAGGCGAGCAGTACTTC.

CDR3 sequence reads: CASSPKQGTEAFF. The CDR3 coding sequence is TGTGCCAGCAGCCCCAAACAGGGCACTGAAGCTTTCTTT. The genes are TRBV7-8 and TRBJ1-1; TRBD1 is a possible D gene (6 bases). The ends were cut back, 5 bases at V and 4 bases at J, with 11 bases in the middle. The CDR3 covers 13 residues. Looked up from germline, CDR1 is SGHVS and CDR2 is FQNEAQ.